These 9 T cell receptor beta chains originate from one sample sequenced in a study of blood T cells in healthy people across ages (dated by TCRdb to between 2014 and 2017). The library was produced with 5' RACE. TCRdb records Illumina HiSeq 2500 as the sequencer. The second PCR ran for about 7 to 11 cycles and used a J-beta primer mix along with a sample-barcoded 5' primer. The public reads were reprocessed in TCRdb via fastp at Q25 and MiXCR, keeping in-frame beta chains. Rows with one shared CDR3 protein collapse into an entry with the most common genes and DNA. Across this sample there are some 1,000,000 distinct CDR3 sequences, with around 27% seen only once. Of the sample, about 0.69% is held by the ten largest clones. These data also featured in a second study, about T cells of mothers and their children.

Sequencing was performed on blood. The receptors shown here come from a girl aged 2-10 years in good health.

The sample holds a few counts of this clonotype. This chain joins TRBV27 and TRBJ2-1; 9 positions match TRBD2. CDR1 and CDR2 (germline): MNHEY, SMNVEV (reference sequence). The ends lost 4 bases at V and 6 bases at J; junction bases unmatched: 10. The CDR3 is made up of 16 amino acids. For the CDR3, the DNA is TGTGCCAGCAGTTCGCTGGGGACTAGCCCTTTCAATGAGCAGTTCTTC. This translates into CASSSLGTSPFNEQFF.

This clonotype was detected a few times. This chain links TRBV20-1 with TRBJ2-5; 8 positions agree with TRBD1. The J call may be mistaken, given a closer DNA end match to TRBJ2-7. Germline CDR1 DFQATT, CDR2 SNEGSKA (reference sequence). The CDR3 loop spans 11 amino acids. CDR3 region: CSAMTGDEQYF. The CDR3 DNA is TGCAGTGCCATGACAGGGGACGAGCAGTACTTC.

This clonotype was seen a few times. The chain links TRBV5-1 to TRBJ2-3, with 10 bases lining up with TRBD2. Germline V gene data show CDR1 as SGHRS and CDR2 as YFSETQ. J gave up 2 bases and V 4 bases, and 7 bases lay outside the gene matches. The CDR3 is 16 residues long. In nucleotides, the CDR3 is TGCGCCAGCAGCATGGCTAGCGGGGGATACACAGATACGCAGTATTTT. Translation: CASSMASGGYTDTQYF.

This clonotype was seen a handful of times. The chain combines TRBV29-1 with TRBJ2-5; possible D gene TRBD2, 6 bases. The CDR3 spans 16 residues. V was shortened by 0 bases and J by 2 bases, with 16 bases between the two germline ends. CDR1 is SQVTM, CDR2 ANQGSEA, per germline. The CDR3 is CSVEDQRALGQETQYF. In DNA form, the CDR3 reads TGCAGCGTTGAAGATCAGCGGGCGCTGGGACAAGAGACCCAGTACTTC.

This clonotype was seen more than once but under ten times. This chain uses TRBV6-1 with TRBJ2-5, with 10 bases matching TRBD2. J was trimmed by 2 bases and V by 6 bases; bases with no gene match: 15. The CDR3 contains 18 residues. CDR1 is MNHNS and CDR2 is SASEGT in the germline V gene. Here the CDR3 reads CASSRLGGLAGVQETQYF. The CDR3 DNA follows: TGTGCCAGCAGCCGCCTTGGGGGGCTAGCGGGGGTTCAAGAGACCCAGTACTTC.

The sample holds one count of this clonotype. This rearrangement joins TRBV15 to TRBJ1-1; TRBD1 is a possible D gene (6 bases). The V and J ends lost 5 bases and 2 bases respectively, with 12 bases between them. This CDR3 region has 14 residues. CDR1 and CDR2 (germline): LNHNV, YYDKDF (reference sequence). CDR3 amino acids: CATSGGQPNTEAFF. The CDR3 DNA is TGTGCCACCAGCGGGGGGCAGCCAAACACTGAAGCTTTCTTT.

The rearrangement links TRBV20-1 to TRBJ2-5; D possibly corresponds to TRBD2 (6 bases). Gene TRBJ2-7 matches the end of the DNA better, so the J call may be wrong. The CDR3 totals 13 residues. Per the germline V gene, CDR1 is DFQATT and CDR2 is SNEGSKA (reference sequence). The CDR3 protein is CSASGSGFYEQYF. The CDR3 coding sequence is TGCAGTGCTAGCGGGAGCGGTTTCTACGAGCAGTACTTC.

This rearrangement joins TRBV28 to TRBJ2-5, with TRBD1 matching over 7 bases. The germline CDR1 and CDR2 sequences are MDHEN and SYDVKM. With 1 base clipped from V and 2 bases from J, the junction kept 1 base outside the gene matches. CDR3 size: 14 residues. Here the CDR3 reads CASSLSQGQETQYF. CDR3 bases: TGTGCCAGCAGTTTATCACAGGGGCAAGAGACCCAGTACTTC.

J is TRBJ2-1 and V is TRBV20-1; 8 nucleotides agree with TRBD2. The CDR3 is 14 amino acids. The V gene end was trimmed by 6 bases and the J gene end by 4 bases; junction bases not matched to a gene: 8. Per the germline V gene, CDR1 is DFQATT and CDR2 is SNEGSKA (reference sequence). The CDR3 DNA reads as TGCAGTGCCCTTCTAGCGGGTATTTACAATGAGCAGTTCTTC. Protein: CSALLAGIYNEQFF.